Included here is one T cell receptor (beta chain) sequence, with context. The data stem from a study of shared clonotypes between healthy human individuals. TCRdb's copy holds only in-frame clones and misses some; the assay was immunoSEQ multiplex PCR. The repertoire holds 450,000 to 500,000 clones, with over 75% as singletons. The CDR3 runs 15 residues. After removal of 2 bases from V and 5 bases from J, the junction contained 8 bases not matched to a gene. CDR1 and CDR2 (germline): SGHNT, YYREEE (reference sequence). The chain has TRBV5-4 and TRBJ2-3, with 7 positions matching TRBD2. This receptor was identified in a woman in her 40s in good health. Some clones in this sample may be carry-over from other donors' samples. The sequencing input was PBMCs. The DNA for the CDR3 is TGTGCCAGCAGCTTCCAGATAGGGGAGGGAGATACGCAGTATTTT. Its protein product is CASSFQIGEGDTQYF.